This TCR beta chain emerged from a study of T cell changes during pregnancy in multiple sclerosis (dated by TCRdb to the late 2010s). Turning to the overall study: The study examined how the T cell repertoire changed over the course of pregnancy in women with multiple sclerosis.

Library preparation employed the immunoSEQ multiplex PCR assay. In TCRdb, the immuneACCESS table is reduced to in-frame sequences with V and J assigned. These tables do not hold every clone; where another copy was compared, an unresolved V gene accounts for under half, and the others remain unexplained. The sample data list 18,000 or so clones, and about 90% of these were observed just once. About 14% of the sample is taken by the ten largest. As regards this clone: Which antigen it targets is not known. Within one base of it there is no much larger clone, and no base qualities were kept.

The receptor was isolated from a female donor in good health, enrolled as a control in a pregnancy study. This sample comprised CD8+ T cells from peripheral blood mononuclear cells, obtained in the third trimester of pregnancy.

The CDR3 is CASRLVPSPQHF. The base sequence is TGTGCCAGCAGACTCGTACCGTCCCCCCAGCATTTT. The chain is encoded by TRBV6-6 joined to TRBJ1-5; no D gene call is confident. Including cysteine and phenylalanine, the CDR3 has 12 amino acids. Only the CDR3 DNA is retained, 36 bases long and in frame from the first base. CDR1 and CDR2, per the germline V gene (reference sequence), are MNHNY and SVGAGI. V loses 6 bases, J loses 10 bases, and the germline ends lie 13 bases apart.